The 21 T cell receptor beta chains below all came from one sample that was sequenced in a study of shared clonotypes between healthy human individuals. Profiled with immunoSEQ multiplex PCR; TCRdb holds only in-frame clones, not every one. The sample lists roughly 2.2 million clones; 80% to 95% were seen once. The specimen sequenced was naive CD4+ T cells from PBMCs. As to subset: CD45RA+ positively selected. These receptors were collected from a young man in good health. Some clones in this sample may be carry-over from other donors' samples.

The chain couples TRBV4-3 to TRBJ2-3, with 9 bases identical to TRBD2. The CDR3 extends over 15 amino acids. CDR1 and CDR2 from the germline V gene are LGHNA and YSLEER. V gave up 1 base and J gave up 4 bases; unmatched junction bases: 3. CDR3 in DNA: TGCGCCAGCAGCCAAGGAAGCGGGAGGCCAGATACGCAGTATTTT. Translated, it gives CASSQGSGRPDTQYF.

The V gene is TRBV5-1, the J gene TRBJ2-1, with 9 bases that match TRBD2. Germline-derived CDR1 and CDR2 are SGHRS and YFSETQ. CDR3 length equals 18 residues. Losses at the gene ends were 0 bases for V and 5 bases for J; bases not matched to a gene: 12. This CDR3 is CASSLVLLSSGTDNEQFF. CDR3 nucleotide sequence: TGCGCCAGCAGCTTGGTCTTGTTGTCTAGCGGGACAGACAATGAGCAGTTCTTC.

The V gene is TRBV5-5, the J gene TRBJ2-2; the D gene could be TRBD1 or TRBD2 (5 bases each). Germline-derived CDR1 and CDR2 are SGHKS and YYEKEE (reference sequence). This CDR3 is 16 amino acids long. V shed 5 bases and J shed 4 bases, with 18 bases lying between them. CDR3 protein: CASRQAGTGPTGELFF. CDR3 in DNA: TGTGCCAGCAGACAAGCCGGGACGGGTCCCACCGGGGAGCTGTTTTTT.

About this clone: Other nucleotide sequences from this sample produce the same CDR3. The chain is built from TRBV10-3 and TRBJ1-1, with D tentatively TRBD1 (5 bases). Looked up from germline, CDR1 is ENHRY and CDR2 is SYGVKD. The CDR3 sequence is 13 residues long. V gave up 2 bases and J gave up 4 bases, with 8 bases separating them. CDR3 nucleotides: TGTGCCATCAGTGAGGCGGGGGGCACTGAAGCTTTCTTT. It translates to CAISEAGGTEAFF.

V usage is TRBV2 and J usage is TRBJ2-1; D not resolved. CDR3 size: 14 residues. The ends were cut back, 4 bases at V and 0 bases at J, with 7 bases in the middle. Germline CDR1 reads SNHLY; CDR2 reads FYNNEI. CDR3 loop: CASSAAISYNEQFF. CDR3 nucleotides: TGTGCCAGCAGTGCAGCGATCTCCTACAATGAGCAGTTCTTC.

The genes are TRBV7-3 and TRBJ2-1; 9 bases match TRBD2. The CDR3 sequence is 18 residues long. After removal of 4 bases from V and 7 bases from J, the junction contained 17 bases not matched to a gene. Germline V gene lookup returns CDR1 SGHTA and CDR2 FQGTGA. CDR3 DNA sequence: TGTGCCAGCAGCTCCAGGACAAGGCGGGAGGGCCTCGTTAATGAGCAGTTCTTC. Translating gives CASSSRTRREGLVNEQFF.

CDR3 sequence (DNA): TGTGCCAGCAGTTACTCTGAGACGGTGGATACGCAGTATTTT. This encodes CASSYSETVDTQYF. The chain joins TRBV6-5 to TRBJ2-3, with unresolved D. CDR3 length: 14 amino acids. CDR1 is MNHEY and CDR2 is SVGAGI in the germline V gene. Trimming left V 0 bases short and J 6 bases short, with 10 bases between.

As to this clone: The same CDR3 also results from other DNA sequences found in this sample. The chain recombines TRBV6-5 with TRBJ2-2, with unresolved D. This CDR3 comprises 13 residues. Germline values: CDR1 MNHEY, CDR2 SVGAGI. With 6 bases removed from V and 0 bases from J, the gap between germline ends came to 5 bases. In DNA form, the CDR3 reads TGTGCCAGCAGGGCTACGAACACCGGGGAGCTGTTTTTT. Translated: CASRATNTGELFF.

The chain uses TRBV6-5 and TRBJ2-4; D call uncertain. V was pared by 5 bases and J by 4 bases, with 9 bases between. The CDR3 spans 13 residues. Germline V CDR1 and CDR2: MNHEY, SVGAGI. CDR3 nucleotide sequence: TGTGCCAGCAGTCCCTCCGGGAAAAACATTCAGTACTTC. It translates to CASSPSGKNIQYF.

The V call is TRBV5-4, the J call TRBJ2-2; D remains ambiguous. V lost 1 base, J lost 2 bases, and 12 bases lay in between. In germline, CDR1 is SGHNT, CDR2 YYREEE (reference sequence). This CDR3 comprises 16 residues. In nucleotides, the CDR3 is TGTGCCAGCAGCTTGTCTTCAGGAGCTAACACCGGGGAGCTGTTTTTT. Its protein product is CASSLSSGANTGELFF.

The genes are TRBV9 and TRBJ2-7; tentative D call: TRBD2 (6 bases). The length of the CDR3 is 15 residues. The V end lost 0 bases, the J end lost 3 bases, and 13 bases lay between the germline ends. The germline CDR1 and CDR2 sequences are SGDLS and YYNGEE. This chain's CDR3 is CASSVGLGNFYEQYF. CDR3 in DNA: TGTGCCAGCAGCGTAGGACTAGGGAACTTCTACGAGCAGTACTTC. The full variable domain, completed using reference TRBV9 and TRBJ2-7, is DSGVTQTPKHLITATGQRVTLRCSPRSGDLSVYWYQQSLDQGLQFLIQYYNGEERAKGNILERFSAQQFPDLHSELNLSSLELGDSALYFCASSVGLGNFYEQYFGPGTRLTVT.

This clone showed up just once. The same CDR3 arises from other DNA sequences in this sample as well. The rearrangement links TRBV5-1 to TRBJ2-3, with 7 bases lining up with TRBD2. V shed 3 bases and J 2 bases; nucleotides not matched to a gene: 3. The CDR3 is 14 amino acids. The V gene's germline CDR1 is SGHRS and CDR2 YFSETQ. The CDR3: CASSSGTITDTQYF. CDR3 DNA: TGCGCCAGCAGCTCGGGGACTATCACAGATACGCAGTATTTT.

The V gene is TRBV28, the J gene TRBJ2-6, with 10 bases lining up with TRBD1. With 4 bases clipped from V and 2 bases from J, the junction kept 8 bases outside the gene matches. Germline CDR1 and CDR2: MDHEN and SYDVKM. The CDR3 spans 18 residues. CDR3 sequence reads: CASSYPPGQGTGANVLTF. The CDR3 nucleotides read TGTGCCAGCAGTTACCCCCCGGGACAGGGGACTGGGGCCAACGTCCTGACTTTC.

In the case of this clone: Other DNA sequences of this sample code for an identical CDR3. The V gene is TRBV7-9, the J gene TRBJ1-1, with D uncertain. The CDR3 consists of 12 residues. The germline V gene encodes CDR1 SEHNR and CDR2 FQNEAQ (reference sequence). V was shortened by 0 bases and J by 4 bases, with 3 bases between the two germline ends. CDR3 protein: CASSLASTEAFF. The CDR3 nucleotides read TGTGCCAGCAGCTTAGCATCCACTGAAGCTTTCTTT. The variable domain in full, completed from reference TRBV7-9 and TRBJ1-1, reads DTGVSQNPRHKITKRGQNVTFRCDPISEHNRLYWYRQTLGQGPEFLTYFQNEAQLEKSRLLSDRFSAERPKGSFSTLEIQRTEQGDSAMYLCASSLASTEAFFGQGTRLTVV.

This clone was detected once. Within the sample, other DNA sequences also encode this same CDR3. The J gene is TRBJ1-5, the V gene TRBV7-9, with D unresolved. The germline V gene has CDR1 SEHNR and CDR2 FQNEAQ (reference sequence). The CDR3 is made up of 12 amino acids. The ends were cut back, 3 bases at V and 4 bases at J, with 4 bases in the middle. The CDR3 bases are TGTGCCAGCAGCTTGGGGAATCAGCCCCAGCATTTT. It encodes CASSLGNQPQHF.

V is TRBV5-1 and J is TRBJ1-1; maybe TRBD1 (5 bases). CDR1 is SGHRS and CDR2 is YFSETQ in the germline V gene. The germline V and J ends were trimmed by 0 bases and 5 bases, with 11 bases remaining between them. This CDR3 has 14 amino acids. The CDR3 DNA reads as TGCGCCAGCAGCTTGGGACAGTTGAGGACTGAAGCTTTCTTT. Translation: CASSLGQLRTEAFF.

This chain uses TRBV19 with TRBJ1-1; D is unresolved. Germline assignment: CDR1 LNHDA and CDR2 SQIVND (reference sequence). With 10 bases removed from V and 1 base from J, the gap between germline ends came to 10 bases. This CDR3 has 12 amino acids. As DNA, the CDR3 is TGTGCCACCGGGAGTGGGAACACTGAAGCTTTCTTT. This encodes CATGSGNTEAFF.

V and J are TRBV11-2 and TRBJ1-1; D remains ambiguous. V gave up 0 bases and J gave up 13 bases, with 15 bases separating them. CDR3 length: 13 amino acids. Germline assignment: CDR1 SGHAT and CDR2 FQNNGV. The CDR3 spells CASSLDARPAGFF. CDR3 coding DNA: TGTGCCAGCAGCTTAGACGCTCGCCCCGCGGGTTTCTTT.

The V gene is TRBV4-3, the J gene TRBJ2-3; D gene ambiguous. The CDR3 length is 14 residues. Trimming took 0 bases from V and 4 from J, leaving 8 bases between them. Germline assignment: CDR1 LGHNA and CDR2 YSLEER. CDR3 sequence (DNA): TGCGCCAGCAGCCAAGACAGGATGGCAGATACGCAGTATTTT. It specifies CASSQDRMADTQYF.

This chain uses TRBV11-2 with TRBJ2-3; 9 nucleotides align to TRBD2. Germline CDR1 is SGHAT and CDR2 is FQNNGV. The CDR3 is 15 residues long. Trimming removed 3 bases from V and 6 bases from J; junction bases left unmatched: 7. CDR3 sequence reads: CASSLLKLAGDTQYF. The CDR3 coding sequence is TGTGCCAGCAGCTTGCTCAAACTAGCGGGCGATACGCAGTATTTT.

CDR3 nucleotides: TGCAGCGTTGAATCCGGCAGGGCTGGAGATACGCAGTATTTT. It is translated as CSVESGRAGDTQYF. The genes are TRBV29-1 and TRBJ2-3; TRBD1 is a possible D gene (5 bases). CDR1 is SQVTM and CDR2 is ANQGSEA in the germline V gene. The ends were cut back, 2 bases at V and 5 bases at J, with 14 bases in the middle. The CDR3 spans 14 residues.